The clone carrying this TCR beta chain occurred a few times. In the authors' methods: Amplification of reference gene primers was used by the study to estimate nucleated cell counts. Only in-frame clones appear in the TCRdb table, and some are missing; sequencing was by immunoSEQ multiplex PCR. V and J calls and clone size are those listed in that table; D and trimming were worked out from the DNA. This table holds approximately 260,000 clones, around 86% found once. From germline, CDR1 is SGHTA and CDR2 FQGTGA. This CDR3 contains 16 residues. V was pared by 2 bases and J by 6 bases, with 8 bases of the junction left unmatched. This sample stems from a study of blood T cell repertoires in COVID-19. Study details: Collection of acute and convalescent COVID-19 samples took place in the United States, Italy and Spain. Sample material is recorded as cDNA or gDNA derived from T cells, B-cell-depleted T cells, or PBMCs.

The clonotype originates from a woman aged 55-70 years with active or convalescent COVID-19. V and J are TRBV7-3 and TRBJ2-2, with 8 bases identical to TRBD1. Sequencing was done on a sample of peripheral blood. The CDR3, as DNA: TGTGCCAGCAGCTTAGCGGGCACAGGGGGTGCCGGGGAGCTGTTTTTT. This translates into CASSLAGTGGAGELFF.